This passage covers 17 T cell receptor beta chains from one sample sequenced in a study of T cell changes during pregnancy in multiple sclerosis. Sequencing used immunoSEQ multiplex PCR; TCRdb keeps in-frame clones, though not all of them. Of over 85,000 clones listed, about nine tenths are singletons. Sequencing was performed on peripheral blood, taken after pregnancy. Receptor source: a female donor in good health, enrolled as a control in a pregnancy study.

This chain connects TRBV2 to TRBJ1-1, with TRBD1 matching 7 bases. CDR1 SNHLY and CDR2 FYNNEI come from the germline V gene. The V gene end was trimmed by 6 bases and the J gene end by 5 bases; junction bases not matched to a gene: 6. The CDR3 totals 13 residues. The CDR3 sequence: CASSGQVGTEAFF. In nucleotides, the CDR3 is TGTGCCAGCAGCGGACAGGTGGGGACTGAAGCTTTCTTT.

In this sample, this clone turned up many times. V usage is TRBV2 and J usage is TRBJ1-6; 8 bases line up with TRBD1. Unmatched junction bases numbered 6, after V lost 8 bases and J lost 6 bases. Germline V gene lookup returns CDR1 SNHLY and CDR2 FYNNEI. The CDR3 sequence is 14 residues long. As DNA, the CDR3 is TGTGCCAGCGTCAGGGGGCAGGGTAATTCACCCCTCCACTTT. Encoded protein: CASVRGQGNSPLHF. The full variable domain, rest sourced from reference TRBV2 and TRBJ1-6, is EPEVTQTPSHQVTQMGQEVILRCVPISNHLYFYWYRQILGQKVEFLVSFYNNEISEKSEIFDDQFSVERPDGSNFTLKIRSTKLEDSAMYFCASVRGQGNSPLHFGNGTRLTVT.

This chain joins TRBV18 and TRBJ1-2, with D uncertain. The germline V gene encodes CDR1 KGHSH and CDR2 LQKENI. The CDR3 has 14 residues. Trimming shortened V by 9 bases and J by 7 bases, and 21 bases separated the two germline ends. CDR3 protein: CASLEARAAGGYTF. DNA for the CDR3: TGTGCCAGTCTGGAGGCACGGGCGGCCGGTGGCTACACCTTC. Supplemented by reference TRBV18 and TRBJ1-2, the full variable domain reads NAGVMQNPRHLVRRRGQEARLRCSPMKGHSHVYWYRQLPEEGLKFMVYLQKENIIDESGMPKERFSAEFPKEGPSILRIQQVVRGDSAAYFCASLEARAAGGYTFGSGTRLTVV.

V gene TRBV4-2 combines with J gene TRBJ1-1; a possible D gene is TRBD1 (6 bases). The V gene lost 4 bases and the J gene lost 0 bases, with 9 bases spanning the gap. The germline V gene has CDR1 LGHNA and CDR2 YNFKEQ. There are 14 residues in the CDR3. The chain's CDR3 is CASSPDSLNTEAFF. CDR3 sequence (DNA): TGTGCCAGCAGCCCGGACAGCTTGAACACTGAAGCTTTCTTT.

The CDR3 region is CSVGGGDRTDTQYF. The CDR3 DNA sequence: TGCAGCGTTGGGGGCGGGGACCGCACAGATACGCAGTATTTT. The V call is TRBV29-1, the J call TRBJ2-3; tentatively, D is TRBD2 (6 bases). Trimming took off 4 bases at V and 1 base at J, with 12 bases between the two ends. Germline values: CDR1 SQVTM, CDR2 ANQGSEA. The CDR3 is made up of 14 amino acids.

The V gene is TRBV7-2, the J gene TRBJ2-5; TRBD2 matches at 7 bases. The junction had 3 bases not matched to a gene; V was cut back by 1 base and J by 1 base. The CDR3 has 15 residues. Germline lookup yields CDR1 SGHTA and CDR2 FQGNSA. The CDR3: CASSLGAGRQETQYF. DNA for the CDR3: TGTGCCAGCAGCTTAGGAGCGGGACGCCAAGAGACCCAGTACTTC.

The CDR3: CASSYGASLYEQYF. CDR3 DNA: TGTGCCAGCAGTTACGGGGCCAGCCTCTACGAGCAGTACTTC. The rearrangement links TRBV6-5 to TRBJ2-7; perhaps TRBD1 as D (5 bases). Trimming shortened V by 2 bases and J by 3 bases, and 11 bases separated the two germline ends. The CDR3 loop spans 14 amino acids. Germline lookup yields CDR1 MNHEY and CDR2 SVGAGI.

V gene TRBV1 combines with J gene TRBJ2-5; the table calls TRBD2, which could not be checked here. TRBV1 is a known pseudogene. This CDR3 contains 12 residues. This chain's CDR3 is CTSSPVQETQYF. The CDR3 DNA reads as TGCACCAGCAGCCCCGTCCAAGAGACCCAGTACTTC.

This rearrangement joins TRBV2 to TRBJ2-5; TRBD2 might be the D (5 bases). CDR1 SNHLY and CDR2 FYNNEI come from the germline V gene. CDR3 size: 15 residues. Trimming cost V 3 bases and J 2 bases, with 13 bases left between them. The CDR3 DNA is TGTGCCAGCAGTGAGGAAGGACTGAGGCAAGAGACCCAGTACTTC. Residues: CASSEEGLRQETQYF.

The CDR3 nucleotides read TGTGCCACGACCCTAGGGACAAGAACTGAAGCTTTCTTT. Translation gives CATTLGTRTEAFF. J is TRBJ1-1 and V is TRBV6-6, with D perhaps matching TRBD1 (6 bases). This CDR3 comprises 13 residues. Trimming removed 10 bases at V and 5 bases at J, with 17 bases between. The germline V gene has CDR1 MNHNY and CDR2 SVGAGI (reference sequence).

This chain links TRBV7-9 with TRBJ2-5; a possible D gene is TRBD1 (7 bases). Trimming cost V 3 bases and J 5 bases, with 10 bases left between them. The CDR3 is made up of 13 amino acids. The germline CDR1 and CDR2 sequences are SEHNR and FQNEAQ (reference sequence). In DNA form, the CDR3 reads TGTGCCAGCAGCTTGGCAGGGGGGGAGACCCAGTACTTC. Its translation is CASSLAGGETQYF.

This chain joins TRBV5-1 and TRBJ2-1, with 7 bases that match TRBD2. CDR1 SGHRS and CDR2 YFSETQ come from the germline V gene. V lost 2 bases and J lost 3; bases outside the gene matches: 8. The length of the CDR3 is 16 residues. The CDR3 DNA sequence: TGCGCCAGCAGCTTAGGGTCCGGGACTAACTACAATGAGCAGTTCTTC. It translates to CASSLGSGTNYNEQFF.

A single count supports this clone. The V call is TRBV7-9, the J call TRBJ1-2, with D unresolved. The CDR3 loop spans 15 amino acids. Germline V gene sequence: CDR1 SEHNR, CDR2 FQNEAQ (reference sequence). Trimming took off 6 bases at V and 4 bases at J, with 18 bases between the two ends. CDR3 sequence reads: CASRDGSTVRYGYTF. The CDR3 nucleotides are TGTGCCAGCAGAGATGGGAGTACCGTCCGCTATGGCTACACCTTC.

The rearrangement uses TRBV13 and TRBJ1-1; D gene unclear. Deletions cut 5 bases from V and 3 bases from J, with 10 bases between. The CDR3 runs to 13 residues. CDR1 and CDR2 (germline): PRHDT, FYEKMQ (reference sequence). CDR3 sequence reads: CASSPPRDTEAFF. The CDR3 DNA is TGTGCCAGCAGCCCACCGAGGGACACTGAAGCTTTCTTT.

The V gene is TRBV18, the J gene TRBJ2-2; TRBD1 might be the D (6 bases). Deletions cut 2 bases from V and 0 bases from J, with 7 bases between. This CDR3 comprises 15 residues. The V gene's germline CDR1 is KGHSH and CDR2 LQKENI. CDR3 coding DNA: TGTGCCAGCTCACCAGGGGGCGCGAACACCGGGGAGCTGTTTTTT. Translating gives CASSPGGANTGELFF.

The chain employs TRBV6-5 and TRBJ1-2; TRBD1 might be the D (6 bases). Germline V CDR1 and CDR2: MNHEY, SVGAGI. V shed 0 bases and J shed 6 bases, with 11 bases lying between them. The CDR3 sequence is 14 residues long. CDR3 bases: TGTGCCAGCAGTTACTCCCTTTCAGGGGATGGCTACACCTTC. It specifies CASSYSLSGDGYTF.

The J gene is TRBJ1-1, the V gene TRBV10-3, with TRBD1 matching over 8 bases. This CDR3 is built from 16 residues. The ends lost 4 bases at V and 3 bases at J; junction bases unmatched: 10. The germline gives CDR1 ENHRY, CDR2 SYGVKD. As DNA, the CDR3 is TGTGCCATCAGTGTAAACGACAGGGGAAAAGACACTGAAGCTTTCTTT. Protein sequence: CAISVNDRGKDTEAFF.